The 16 T cell receptor beta chains reported below all come from one sample, sequenced in a study of blood T cell repertoires in COVID-19 (dated by TCRdb to the early 2020s). The method was the immunoSEQ multiplex PCR assay. The source is immuneACCESS, and TCRdb retained only in-frame sequences with V and J called. Part of the clones is not carried over; for the studies checked, unresolved V genes explain less than half of this, and the remainder is unexplained. This sample comprises 35,000 to 40,000 clones, 70% to 90% of them detected only once. About 35% of the sample belongs to the ten largest clones. The specimen sequenced was peripheral blood. These receptors were obtained from a man in his 70s with active COVID-19.

The V gene is TRBV4-3, the J gene TRBJ2-2, with D perhaps TRBD2 (6 bases). The CDR3 has 19 residues. V was pared by 0 bases and J by 5 bases, with 22 bases between. The germline V gene encodes CDR1 LGHNA and CDR2 YSLEER. CDR3 region: CASSQDLPSHGGLTGELFF. The CDR3 DNA reads as TGCGCCAGCAGCCAAGATCTGCCTAGTCACGGGGGATTGACCGGGGAGCTGTTTTTT.

V usage is TRBV6-2 or TRBV6-3 and J usage is TRBJ1-1, with 9 bases lining up with TRBD1. Germline CDR1 MNHEY, CDR2 SVGEGT. This CDR3 has 15 residues. The J segment lost 3 bases and the V segment lost 5 bases, leaving 7 bases of the junction unmatched. CDR3: CASSAPGQGYTEAFF. CDR3 coding DNA: TGTGCCAGCAGTGCCCCGGGACAGGGCTACACTGAAGCTTTCTTT.

CDR3 nucleotides: TGTGCCAGCAGAAAGGGACAGGGGATCTTCAACGAGCAGTACTTC. Amino acids: CASRKGQGIFNEQYF. The chain carries TRBV6-5 and TRBJ2-7, with 10 bases identical to TRBD1. The germline gives CDR1 MNHEY, CDR2 SVGAGI. The CDR3 sequence is 15 residues long. V shed 6 bases, J shed 5 bases, and the junction held 10 bases outside the gene matches.

This rearrangement joins TRBV6-6 to TRBJ2-7, with TRBD1 matching over 9 bases. Germline assignment: CDR1 MNHNY and CDR2 SVGAGI (reference sequence). Losses at the gene ends were 5 bases for V and 7 bases for J; bases not matched to a gene: 9. There are 14 residues in the CDR3. The CDR3 is CASSKGQGHWEQYF. The CDR3 coding sequence is TGTGCCAGCAGTAAGGGACAGGGCCATTGGGAGCAGTACTTC.

This chain links TRBV7-2 with TRBJ2-5, with a possible D match to TRBD1 (6 bases). CDR1 and CDR2 from the germline V gene are SGHTA and FQGNSA. CDR3 length equals 15 residues. V gave up 1 base and J gave up 5 bases, with 14 bases separating them. CDR3 DNA sequence: TGTGCCAGCAGCTTAGTCAGGGGTGCTCCGGAGACCCAGTACTTC. Its protein is CASSLVRGAPETQYF.

The V and J genes are TRBV27 and TRBJ2-7; a possible D gene is TRBD1 (7 bases). The length of the CDR3 is 18 residues. Per the germline V gene, CDR1 is MNHEY and CDR2 is SMNVEV (reference sequence). Trimming cost V 2 bases and J 3 bases, with 23 bases left between them. This chain's CDR3 is CASSLAGRRSRGVYEQYF. The CDR3 DNA reads TGTGCCAGCAGTTTAGCGGGGCGTCGATCCAGGGGGGTCTACGAGCAGTACTTC.

The rearrangement links TRBV19 to TRBJ2-7; possibly TRBD2 for D (5 bases). CDR1 and CDR2 from the germline V gene are LNHDA and SQIVND (reference sequence). The V and J ends lost 5 bases and 1 base respectively, with 12 bases between them. This CDR3 is 14 amino acids long. The CDR3 here is CASSDPGLSYEQYF. CDR3 nucleotide sequence: TGTGCCAGTAGTGATCCGGGGTTGTCCTACGAGCAGTACTTC.

This clone was seen a single time. This chain uses TRBV7-2 with TRBJ2-1, with unresolved D. The CDR3 totals 13 residues. The V end lost 3 bases, the J end lost 7 bases, and 10 bases lay between the germline ends. The germline V gene has CDR1 SGHTA and CDR2 FQGNSA. CDR3 sequence (DNA): TGTGCCAGCAGCTTTAATTTGGCTAATGAGCAGTTCTTC. Its translation: CASSFNLANEQFF.

The J gene is TRBJ2-2, the V gene TRBV7-6, with D perhaps matching TRBD1 (5 bases). Trimming took off 5 bases at V and 1 base at J, with 17 bases between the two ends. There are 17 residues in the CDR3. Germline assignment: CDR1 SGHVS and CDR2 FNYEAQ. The CDR3 loop reads CASSALPFDRNTGELFF. The CDR3 DNA reads as TGTGCCAGCAGCGCGCTCCCCTTCGACAGGAACACCGGGGAGCTGTTTTTT.

The gene calls are TRBV4-3 and TRBJ2-1, with D possibly TRBD2 on 6 matching bases. Trimming left V 1 base short and J 2 bases short, with 15 bases between. The CDR3 runs to 17 residues. The germline CDR1 and CDR2 sequences are LGHNA and YSLEER. CDR3 DNA: TGCGCCAGCAGCCAAGCCTTGACGGGGGTTACCTACAATGAGCAGTTCTTC. It codes for CASSQALTGVTYNEQFF.

The chain joins TRBV5-1 to TRBJ2-7, with 7 bases identical to TRBD1. The CDR3 spans 15 residues. The germline CDR1 and CDR2 sequences are SGHRS and YFSETQ. J gave up 2 bases and V 3 bases, and 8 bases lay outside the gene matches. The CDR3, as DNA: TGCGCCAGCAGCTATACCGGGACAGCACCCTACGAGCAGTACTTC. It is translated as CASSYTGTAPYEQYF.

The J gene is TRBJ2-3, the V gene TRBV6-5; 11 bases agree with TRBD2. The germline V gene has CDR1 MNHEY and CDR2 SVGAGI. There are 15 residues in the CDR3. With 10 bases clipped from V and 2 bases from J, the junction kept 8 bases outside the gene matches. CDR3 amino acids: CATRKGLADTDTQYF. CDR3 sequence (DNA): TGTGCCACACGTAAGGGACTAGCGGACACAGATACGCAGTATTTT.

The chain combines TRBV27 with TRBJ2-5; 9 positions match TRBD2. V trimming: 4 bases; J trimming: 7 bases; junction bases outside the gene matches: 7. The CDR3 sequence is 14 residues long. Germline V gene lookup returns CDR1 MNHEY and CDR2 SMNVEV (reference sequence). The DNA of the CDR3 is TGTGCCAGCAGTTCCGCGGGAGCGGGGGGGACCCAGTACTTC. Its protein product is CASSSAGAGGTQYF.

V gene TRBV30 combines with J gene TRBJ1-4; D gene ambiguous. Per the germline V gene, CDR1 is GTSNPN and CDR2 is SVGIG (reference sequence). Trimming removed 0 bases at V and 5 bases at J, with 10 bases between. The CDR3 sequence is 14 residues long. CDR3 amino acids: CAWSVGVGNEKLFF. In nucleotides, the CDR3 is TGTGCCTGGAGTGTCGGGGTCGGAAATGAAAAACTGTTTTTT. Combining the CDR3 with reference TRBV30 and TRBJ1-4 gives the whole variable domain SQTIHQWPATLVQPVGSPLSLECTVEGTSNPNLYWYRQAAGRGLQLLFYSVGIGQISSEVPQNLSASRPQDRQFILSSKKLLLSDSGFYLCAWSVGVGNEKLFFGSGTQLSVL.

The DNA of the CDR3 is TGTGCCAGCAGCCGTACCGGTCCGGTAGGCTACACCTTC. Translated: CASSRTGPVGYTF. V usage is TRBV6-5 and J usage is TRBJ1-2; D is unresolved. CDR1 is MNHEY, CDR2 SVGAGI, per germline. CDR3 length: 13 residues. Trimming cost V 6 bases and J 8 bases, with 16 bases left between them.

The chain links TRBV7-2 to TRBJ2-3; 8 positions agree with TRBD1. Germline V gene data show CDR1 as SGHTA and CDR2 as FQGNSA. The CDR3 is 14 residues long. Trimming cost V 5 bases and J 5 bases; bases outside gene matches: 6. The CDR3 DNA sequence: TGTGCCAGCAGCCCAGACAGGGGAATAGATACGCAGTATTTT. Translated: CASSPDRGIDTQYF.